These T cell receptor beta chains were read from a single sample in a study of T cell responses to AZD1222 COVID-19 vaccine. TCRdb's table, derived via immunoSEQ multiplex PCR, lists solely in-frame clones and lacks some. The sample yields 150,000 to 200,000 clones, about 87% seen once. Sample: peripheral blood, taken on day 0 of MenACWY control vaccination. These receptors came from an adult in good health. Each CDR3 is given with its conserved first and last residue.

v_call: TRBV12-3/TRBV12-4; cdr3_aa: CASSLRRETQYF
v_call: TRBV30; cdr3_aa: CAWSVAGGGQETQYF
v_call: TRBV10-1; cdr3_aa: CASSAGARPCNTF
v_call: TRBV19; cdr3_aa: CASRDYLAGWNTGELFF
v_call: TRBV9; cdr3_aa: CASSAGPHVEQETQYF
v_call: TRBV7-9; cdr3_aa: CASSPGTGGLVNEKLFF
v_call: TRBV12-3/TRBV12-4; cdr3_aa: CASRPQGASEAFF
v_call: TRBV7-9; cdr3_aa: CASRGDRGVSEKLFF
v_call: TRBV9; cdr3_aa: CASSGTLTDTQYF
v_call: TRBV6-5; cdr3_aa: CASSYGTGVYEQYF
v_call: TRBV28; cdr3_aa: CASRSLASAEQYF